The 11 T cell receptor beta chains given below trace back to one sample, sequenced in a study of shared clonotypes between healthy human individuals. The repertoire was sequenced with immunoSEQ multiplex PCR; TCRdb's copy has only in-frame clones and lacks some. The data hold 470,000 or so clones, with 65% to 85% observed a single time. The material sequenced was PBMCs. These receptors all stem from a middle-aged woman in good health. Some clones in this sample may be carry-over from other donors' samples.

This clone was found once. The DNA of the CDR3 is TGTGCCTGGAGTGGGCGAGGGTCCCTCTCCTACGAGCAGTACTTC. Its translation: CAWSGRGSLSYEQYF. The V gene is TRBV30, the J gene TRBJ2-7; tentatively, D is TRBD2 (5 bases). The V end was cut by 1 base, the J end by 0 bases, with 13 bases between. The CDR3 contains 15 residues. Per germline, CDR1 GTSNPN and CDR2 SVGIG (reference sequence).

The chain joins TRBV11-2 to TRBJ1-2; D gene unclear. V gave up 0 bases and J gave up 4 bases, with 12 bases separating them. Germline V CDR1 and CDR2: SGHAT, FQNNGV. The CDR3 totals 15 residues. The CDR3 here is CASSLEGNPGYGYTF. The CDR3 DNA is TGTGCCAGCAGCTTAGAGGGTAACCCCGGCTATGGCTACACCTTC.

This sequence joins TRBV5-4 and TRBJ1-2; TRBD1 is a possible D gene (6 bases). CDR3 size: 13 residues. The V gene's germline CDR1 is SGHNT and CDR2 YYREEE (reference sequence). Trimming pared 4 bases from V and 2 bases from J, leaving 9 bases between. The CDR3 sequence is CASSTDRNYGYTF. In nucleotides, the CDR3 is TGTGCCAGCAGCACAGACAGGAACTATGGCTACACCTTC. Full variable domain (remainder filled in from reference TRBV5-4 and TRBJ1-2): ETGVTQSPTHLIKTRGQQVTLRCSSQSGHNTVSWYQQALGQGPQFIFQYYREEENGRGNFPPRFSGLQFPNYSSELNVNALELDDSALYLCASSTDRNYGYTFGSGTRLTVV.

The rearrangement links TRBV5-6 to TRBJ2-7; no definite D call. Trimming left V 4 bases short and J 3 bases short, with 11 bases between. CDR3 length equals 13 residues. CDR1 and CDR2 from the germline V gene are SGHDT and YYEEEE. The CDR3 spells CASSVDGYYEQYF. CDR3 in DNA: TGTGCCAGCAGCGTGGACGGTTACTACGAGCAGTACTTC. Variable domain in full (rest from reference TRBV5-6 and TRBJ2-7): DAGVTQSPTHLIKTRGQQVTLRCSPKSGHDTVSWYQQALGQGPQFIFQYYEEEERQRGNFPDRFSGHQFPNYSSELNVNALLLGDSALYLCASSVDGYYEQYFGPGTRLTVT.

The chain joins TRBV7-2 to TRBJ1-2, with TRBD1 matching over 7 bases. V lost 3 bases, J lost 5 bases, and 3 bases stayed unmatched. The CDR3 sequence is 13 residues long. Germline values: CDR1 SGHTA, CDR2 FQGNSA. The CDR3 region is CASSLTGSYGYTF. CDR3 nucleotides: TGTGCCAGCAGCTTGACAGGGAGTTATGGCTACACCTTC.

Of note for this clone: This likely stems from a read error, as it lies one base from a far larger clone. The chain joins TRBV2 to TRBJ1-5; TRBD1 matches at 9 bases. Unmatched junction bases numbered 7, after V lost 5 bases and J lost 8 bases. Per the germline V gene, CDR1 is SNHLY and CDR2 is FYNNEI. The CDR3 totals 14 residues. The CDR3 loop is CASSPDRGYKPQHF. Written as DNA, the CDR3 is TGTGCCAGCAGTCCTGACAGGGGGTATAAGCCCCAGCATTTT.

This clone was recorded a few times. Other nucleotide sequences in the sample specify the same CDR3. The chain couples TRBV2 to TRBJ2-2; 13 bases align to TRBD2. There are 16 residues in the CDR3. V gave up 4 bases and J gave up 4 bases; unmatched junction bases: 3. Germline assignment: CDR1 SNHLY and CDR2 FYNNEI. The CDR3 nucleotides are TGTGCCAGCAGTGGGACTAGCGGGAGCCTCACCGGGGAGCTGTTTTTT. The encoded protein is CASSGTSGSLTGELFF.

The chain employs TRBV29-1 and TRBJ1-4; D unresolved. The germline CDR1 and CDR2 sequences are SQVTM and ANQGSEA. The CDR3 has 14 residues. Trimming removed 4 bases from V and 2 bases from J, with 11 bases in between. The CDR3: CSVGEVATNEKLFF. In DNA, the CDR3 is TGCAGCGTTGGCGAGGTGGCGACTAATGAAAAACTGTTTTTT.

As DNA, the CDR3 is TGTGCCAGCAGCTCCAGGGTAACCGGGGAGCTGTTTTTT. Its protein product is CASSSRVTGELFF. The genes are TRBV7-2 and TRBJ2-2, with a tentative D call TRBD1 (5 bases). CDR1 and CDR2 from the germline V gene are SGHTA and FQGNSA. Trimming cost V 4 bases and J 5 bases, with 8 bases left between them. This CDR3 region has 13 residues.

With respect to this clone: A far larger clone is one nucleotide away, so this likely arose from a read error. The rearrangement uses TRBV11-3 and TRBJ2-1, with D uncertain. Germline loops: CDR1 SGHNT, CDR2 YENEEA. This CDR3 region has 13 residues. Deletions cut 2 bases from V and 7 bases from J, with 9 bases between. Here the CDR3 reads CASSLIRVNEQFF. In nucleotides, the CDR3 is TGTGCCAGCAGCTTAATAAGGGTTAATGAGCAGTTCTTC.

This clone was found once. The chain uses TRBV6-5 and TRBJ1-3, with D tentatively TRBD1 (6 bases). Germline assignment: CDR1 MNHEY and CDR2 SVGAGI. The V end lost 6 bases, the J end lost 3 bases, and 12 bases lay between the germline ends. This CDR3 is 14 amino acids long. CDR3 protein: CASSLQGLGNTIYF. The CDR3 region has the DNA TGTGCCAGCAGCTTACAGGGACTTGGAAACACCATATATTTT.